A selection of T cell receptor beta chains follows, all from one sample in a study of cytomegalovirus exposure and HLA in healthy donors. Assay used: immunoSEQ multiplex PCR; TCRdb lists only in-frame clones, some missing. The sample consists of over 150,000 clones, approximately 80% of them appearing once. The sample was PBMCs. The receptors were sampled from a woman aged 40 to 50 in good health and CMV-seropositive. CDR3s leave out the opening cysteine and the closing phenylalanine or tryptophan. The order of the fields is V gene, CDR3 protein.

TRBV5-1 | ASSLGLAGAYEQY
TRBV2 | ASRRQGAFNQPQH
TRBV15 | ATSSHGTGAKNIQY
TRBV5-1 | ASSLASGYGYT
TRBV6-1 | ASRGLAGVSGELF
TRBV5-1 | ASSLTGGETGELF
TRBV7-9 | ASSLYGGQFAGYT
TRBV5-6 | ASSRDSTGNTIY
TRBV9 | ASSVAPGNTEAF
TRBV27 | ASSSRLAGALEQY
TRBV6-1 | ASREVSSGANVLT
TRBV9 | ASSEVGMTYSGNTIY
TRBV2 | ASRATGYQETQY
TRBV7-2 | ASSPLGSYGNTIY
TRBV5-1 | ASKQGTEAF
TRBV29-1 | SVRRDFLYEQY
TRBV5-1 | ASSLTWTGGAGLYGYT
TRBV28 | ASSWGLVKNIQY
TRBV9 | ASSVAPLAGGTDTQY
TRBV27 | ASSSSGLAGVETQY
TRBV18 | ASSTGFETQY
TRBV1 | TVQLAGRYEQY
TRBV7-9 | ASSLQGRNTEAF